These 5 T cell receptor beta chains came from one sample sequenced in a study of response to subunit inactivated influenza vaccine. TCRdb redid the calling of the RT-PCR reads with MiXCR, one entry per CDR3 protein. The sample contains roughly 500,000 distinct CDR3 sequences, 25% of which appear only once. The material was CD4+ T cells sorted from PBMCs, obtained 5 to 6 days after vaccination. These receptors were taken from a man aged 45-60 years who received an inactivated influenza vaccine.

At least ten counts were recorded for this clonotype. This chain uses TRBV12-3 or TRBV12-4 with TRBJ2-3, with 9 bases matching TRBD2. Losses at the gene ends were 2 bases for V and 5 bases for J; bases not matched to a gene: 5. The CDR3 loop spans 15 amino acids. Here the CDR3 reads CASSLSSGVVDTQYF. CDR3 coding DNA: TGTGCCAGCAGTTTATCTAGCGGGGTTGTAGATACGCAGTATTTT.

V is TRBV7-2 and J is TRBJ2-7, with TRBD1 matching 7 bases. Germline V lookup: CDR1 SGHTA, CDR2 FQGNSA. The CDR3 runs to 15 residues. V dropped 3 bases and J dropped 3; count of bases not matched to a gene: 8. This CDR3 reads CASSFGGQSFYEQYF. The CDR3 nucleotides are TGTGCCAGCAGCTTTGGGGGACAGTCCTTCTACGAGCAGTACTTC.

J is TRBJ2-1 and V is TRBV5-1, with 7 bases identical to TRBD1. The V and J ends lost 4 bases and 8 bases, in that order; junction bases with no gene match: 15. CDR1 is SGHRS, CDR2 YFSETQ, per germline. This CDR3 contains 16 residues. This CDR3 is CASSIQPGQTVYEQFF. CDR3 sequence (DNA): TGCGCCAGCAGCATCCAACCGGGACAGACTGTGTATGAGCAGTTCTTC.

The chain joins TRBV5-1 to TRBJ2-1; TRBD1 is a possible D gene (6 bases). Germline CDR1 and CDR2: SGHRS and YFSETQ. The CDR3 contains 15 residues. With 3 bases removed from V and 5 bases from J, the gap between germline ends came to 15 bases. Written as DNA, the CDR3 is TGCGCCAGCAGCTCACCGGGACATCAAAACAATGAGCAGTTCTTC. As protein: CASSSPGHQNNEQFF.

This rearrangement joins TRBV18 to TRBJ2-1; D is tentatively TRBD1 or TRBD2 (5 bases each). The CDR3 is 16 residues long. CDR1 is KGHSH, CDR2 LQKENI, per germline. V was clipped by 3 bases and J by 2 bases, with 14 bases between them. The CDR3 here is CASSPAGTQAYNEQFF. For the CDR3, the DNA is TGTGCCAGCTCACCCGCCGGGACCCAGGCCTACAATGAGCAGTTCTTC.